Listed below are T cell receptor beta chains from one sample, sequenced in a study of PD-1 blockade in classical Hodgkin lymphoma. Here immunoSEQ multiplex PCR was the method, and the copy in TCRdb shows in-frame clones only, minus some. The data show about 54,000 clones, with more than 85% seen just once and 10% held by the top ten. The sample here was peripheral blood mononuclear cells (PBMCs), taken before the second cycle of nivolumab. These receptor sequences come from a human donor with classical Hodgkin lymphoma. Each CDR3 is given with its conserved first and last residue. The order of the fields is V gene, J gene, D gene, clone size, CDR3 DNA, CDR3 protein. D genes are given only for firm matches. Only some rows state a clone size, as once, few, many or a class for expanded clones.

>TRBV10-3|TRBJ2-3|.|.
TGTGCCATCAGAGAAATACCGACGGTAACTAGCACAGATACGCAGTATTTT
CAIREIPTVTSTDTQYF
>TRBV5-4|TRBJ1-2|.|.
TGTGCCAGCGGGGTCGGGGCCGAGGGCTACACCTTC
CASGVGAEGYTF
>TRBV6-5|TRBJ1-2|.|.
TGTGCCAGCAGTCCAATGATCGGGCCCTATGGCTACACCTTC
CASSPMIGPYGYTF
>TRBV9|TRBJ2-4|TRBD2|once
TGTGCCAGCAGCGTCAGAAGCGGGGATCCGGCGAACATTCAGTACTTC
CASSVRSGDPANIQYF
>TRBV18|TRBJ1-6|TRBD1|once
TGTGCCAGCTCCCCAGCAGGGGGCTACTCACCCCTCCACTTT
CASSPAGGYSPLHF
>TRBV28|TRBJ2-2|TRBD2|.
TGTGCCAGCAGTTTCTCGGGACTAGCGGGAAAGGAGGGTGACACCGGGGAGCTGTTTTTT
CASSFSGLAGKEGDTGELFF
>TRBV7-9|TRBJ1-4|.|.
TGTGCCAGCAGCCCGACTGAAAACAATGAAAAACTGTTTTTT
CASSPTENNEKLFF
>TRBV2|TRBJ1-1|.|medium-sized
TGTGCCAGCAGTGAGGCGTCTGAAGCTTTCTTT
CASSEASEAFF
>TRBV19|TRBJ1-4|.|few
TGTGCCAGTACCACGGACGGATCTAATGAAAAACTGTTTTTT
CASTTDGSNEKLFF
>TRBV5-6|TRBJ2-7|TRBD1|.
TGTGCCAGCAGCTGGGGGGACAGGGGCTACGAGCAGTACTTC
CASSWGDRGYEQYF
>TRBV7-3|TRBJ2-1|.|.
TGTGCCAGCAGCTTAACTAGCGGCAACAATGAGCAGTTCTTC
CASSLTSGNNEQFF
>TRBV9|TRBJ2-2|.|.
TGTGCCAGCAGCGTAGACGGAAACACCGGGGAGCTGTTTTTT
CASSVDGNTGELFF
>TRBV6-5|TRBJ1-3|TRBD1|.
TGTGCCAGCAGTTCCATTAGGGACAGGCTTGGAAACACCATATATTTT
CASSSIRDRLGNTIYF
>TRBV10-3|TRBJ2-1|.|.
TGTGCCATCAATGGCGGGGAGAGCTCCTACAATGAGCAGTTCTTC
CAINGGESSYNEQFF
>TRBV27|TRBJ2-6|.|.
TGTGCCAGCAGTTTACTAGGTTCGGCTGGGGCCAACGTCCTGACTTTC
CASSLLGSAGANVLTF
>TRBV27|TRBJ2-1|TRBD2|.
TGTGCCAGCAGTTTATCATCGGGAGGGTCCTACAATGAGCAGTTCTTC
CASSLSSGGSYNEQFF
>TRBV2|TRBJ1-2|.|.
TGTGCCAGCAGAGAACAGGGAAACCCTAACTATGGCTACACCTTC
CASREQGNPNYGYTF
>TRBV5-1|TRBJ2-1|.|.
TGCGCCAGCAGCTTGAACATACTAGGGGTGGGAAATGAGCAGTTCTTC
CASSLNILGVGNEQFF
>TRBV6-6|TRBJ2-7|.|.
TGTGCCAGCAGTTACTCCCCCTCCAGTCGCCCCTACGAGCAGTACTTC
CASSYSPSSRPYEQYF
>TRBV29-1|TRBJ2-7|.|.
TGCAGCGTCCGTCTGTATCTCTACGAGCAGTACTTC
CSVRLYLYEQYF
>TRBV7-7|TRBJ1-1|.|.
TGTGCCAGCAGCTTAGAGCCCATAAAGAAGGGGTGGACTGGAGAAGCTTTCTTT
CASSLEPIKKGWTGEAFF
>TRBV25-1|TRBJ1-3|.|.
TGTGCCAGCAGGGGCCGTGGGAACACCATATATTTT
CASRGRGNTIYF
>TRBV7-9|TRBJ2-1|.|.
TGTGCCAGCAGCTTAGTACCGGATGCTTACAATGAGCAGTTCTTC
CASSLVPDAYNEQFF
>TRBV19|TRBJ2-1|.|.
TGTGCCAGTAGTATAAATCCGGTGGGAGCGACCTGGAATGAGCAGTTCTTC
CASSINPVGATWNEQFF